This TCR beta chain comes out of a study of T cells in Graves' hyperthyroidism and ophthalmopathy. About the study: Staff took peripheral blood when the initial diagnosis was made, before any treatment began.

This clonotype has at least ten counts. CDR1 is SNHLY, CDR2 FYNNEI, per germline. V was shortened by 7 bases and J by 7 bases, with 20 bases between the two germline ends. This CDR3 contains 15 residues. Amplified TCR beta CDR3 regions came from RNA transcripts. When the TCR CDR3 underwent first-round RT-PCR, the HTBI primer set was used. TCRdb fed the multiplex PCR reads into MiXCR, producing one record per CDR3 protein. The data show fewer than 650,000 distinct CDR3 sequences, approximately 14% seen once. This clonotype was sampled from a woman aged 18-29 years with Graves' ophthalmopathy. The sample comprised blood. This chain connects TRBV2 to TRBJ2-1; D is perhaps TRBD2 (6 bases). This CDR3 reads CASKWASEPGNEQFF. Here the CDR3 DNA reads TGTGCCAGCAAGTGGGCTAGCGAACCAGGGAATGAGCAGTTCTTC.